The next 15 T cell receptor beta chains were all read from a single sample in a study of blood T cell repertoires in COVID-19. The assay was immunoSEQ multiplex PCR, and TCRdb's table has in-frame clones only and misses some. The sample yields some 64,000 clones, over 75% seen once. The sample taken for sequencing was peripheral blood. These receptors were collected from a man aged 55 to 70 with acute or convalescent COVID-19.

J is TRBJ2-1 and V is TRBV5-4; 9 nucleotides line up with TRBD1. The V gene end was trimmed by 2 bases and the J gene end by 10 bases; junction bases not matched to a gene: 7. CDR1 and CDR2 (germline): SGHNT, YYREEE (reference sequence). The CDR3 sequence is 14 residues long. The CDR3: CASSFDRGALEQFF. CDR3 DNA sequence: TGTGCCAGCAGCTTTGACAGGGGGGCGTTGGAGCAGTTCTTC.

V usage is TRBV7-9 and J usage is TRBJ2-7; a possible D gene is TRBD2 (5 bases). Per the germline V gene, CDR1 is SEHNR and CDR2 is FQNEAQ (reference sequence). This CDR3 spans 14 amino acids. The V gene lost 0 bases and the J gene lost 4 bases, with 10 bases spanning the gap. CDR3 nucleotide sequence: TGTGCCAGCAGCTTAGCGCCAAGGAGGTACGAGCAGTACTTC. This encodes CASSLAPRRYEQYF.

J is TRBJ2-4 and V is TRBV5-1; 9 bases match TRBD2. The germline CDR1 and CDR2 sequences are SGHRS and YFSETQ. V was clipped by 0 bases and J by 0 bases; unmatched bases: 7. This CDR3 spans 18 amino acids. Here the CDR3 reads CASSLEASGNVAKNIQYF. In DNA form, the CDR3 reads TGCGCCAGCAGCTTGGAGGCTAGCGGGAATGTAGCCAAAAACATTCAGTACTTC.

The chain is built from TRBV9 and TRBJ2-1; no definite D call. Trimming removed 0 bases at V and 4 bases at J, with 5 bases between. The germline gives CDR1 SGDLS, CDR2 YYNGEE. This CDR3 region has 13 residues. The CDR3 reads CASSVGPYNEQFF. The CDR3 DNA reads TGTGCCAGCAGCGTAGGTCCGTACAATGAGCAGTTCTTC.

This clone was recorded a few times. V and J are TRBV14 and TRBJ2-7; 9 nucleotides agree with TRBD2. The V gene's germline CDR1 is SGHDN and CDR2 FVKESK. The ends lost 2 bases at V and 6 bases at J; junction bases unmatched: 8. The CDR3 is made up of 15 amino acids. The CDR3, as DNA: TGTGCCAGCAGCCAACTTAGCGGGAGAATAGGCGAGCAGTACTTC. As protein: CASSQLSGRIGEQYF.

The chain uses TRBV6-5 and TRBJ1-4, with TRBD1 as a possible D gene (6 bases). Germline CDR1 and CDR2: MNHEY and SVGAGI. The CDR3 sequence is 13 residues long. Trimming cost V 5 bases and J 5 bases, with 9 bases left between them. The CDR3 DNA is TGTGCCAGCAGTCAGGGGTTCAATGAAAAACTGTTTTTT. Protein sequence: CASSQGFNEKLFF.

The V and J genes are TRBV3-1 (or the pseudogene TRBV3-2) and TRBJ2-5; TRBD1 matches 9 bases. CDR3 length equals 15 residues. Germline CDR1 is LGHDT and CDR2 is YNNKEL (reference sequence). The junction had 2 bases not matched to a gene; V was cut back by 2 bases and J by 1 base. The CDR3 is CASSQWDRAQETQYF. The CDR3 DNA sequence: TGTGCCAGCAGCCAATGGGACAGGGCCCAAGAGACCCAGTACTTC.

The chain links TRBV6-6 to TRBJ1-1; D is uncertain. Germline loops: CDR1 MNHNY, CDR2 SVGAGI (reference sequence). Trimming removed 11 bases at V and 4 bases at J, with 8 bases between. The CDR3 is made up of 10 amino acids. The CDR3 DNA reads TGTGCCGTACTTTCCACTGAAGCTTTCTTT. It codes for CAVLSTEAFF.

The gene calls are TRBV9 and TRBJ2-2; no firm D call. V shed 3 bases and J shed 7 bases, with 7 bases lying between them. CDR1 is SGDLS, CDR2 YYNGEE, per germline. The length of the CDR3 is 12 residues. CDR3 residues: CASSAHSGELFF. The CDR3 DNA reads TGTGCCAGCAGCGCCCATAGCGGGGAGCTGTTTTTT.

The J gene is TRBJ2-3, the V gene TRBV4-3, with D possibly TRBD2 on 5 matching bases. V was cut by 4 bases and J by 6 bases, with 11 bases left in between. The CDR3 runs 13 residues. CDR1 is LGHNA, CDR2 YSLEER, per germline. CDR3: CASSLLPGDTQYF. The CDR3 region has the DNA TGCGCCAGCAGCCTCCTCCCGGGGGATACGCAGTATTTT.

The V call is TRBV6-5, the J call TRBJ1-2; tentative D call: TRBD1 (6 bases). V dropped 5 bases and J dropped 6 bases, with 13 bases sitting between them. Germline CDR1 MNHEY, CDR2 SVGAGI. The CDR3 length is 13 residues. The CDR3 DNA reads as TGTGCCAGCAGTCCGACGGGACACAATGGCTACACCTTC. It codes for CASSPTGHNGYTF.

The chain carries TRBV18 and TRBJ1-5; 9 positions match TRBD1. J gave up 1 base and V 2 bases, and 6 bases lay outside the gene matches. The CDR3 contains 17 residues. Germline V gene data show CDR1 as KGHSH and CDR2 as LQKENI. The CDR3 sequence: CASSPGTGRGSNQPQHF. As DNA, the CDR3 is TGTGCCAGCTCACCAGGGACAGGGAGGGGCAGCAATCAGCCCCAGCATTTT.

The chain links TRBV30 to TRBJ2-7; D is ambiguous. CDR1 and CDR2 from the germline V gene are GTSNPN and SVGIG (reference sequence). V gave up 2 bases and J gave up 0 bases, with 8 bases separating them. The CDR3 covers 13 residues. CDR3 DNA sequence: TGTGCCTGGAGTTCCGGTAGCTCCTACGAGCAGTACTTC. It codes for CAWSSGSSYEQYF.

This clone was seen a few times. The chain links TRBV30 to TRBJ1-1; D unclear. The V and J ends lost 2 bases and 2 bases respectively, with 6 bases between them. This CDR3 comprises 12 residues. Germline values: CDR1 GTSNPN, CDR2 SVGIG (reference sequence). CDR3 region: CAWSFLNTEAFF. The CDR3 DNA follows: TGTGCCTGGAGTTTCCTTAACACTGAAGCTTTCTTT.

CDR3 DNA sequence: TGTGCCTGGAGGCCGACAGGGGAGATTGGCTATGGCTACACCTTC. This codes for CAWRPTGEIGYGYTF. V gene TRBV30 combines with J gene TRBJ1-2; 8 bases fit TRBD1. The CDR3 is 15 residues long. CDR1 and CDR2 (germline): GTSNPN, SVGIG (reference sequence). The V segment lost 3 bases and the J segment 4 bases; nucleotides outside the gene matches: 10.